This T cell receptor beta chain appears in the sequencing data of a study of post-analysis software for immune sequencing data. Whole-study results and caveats: Strong same-batch co-clustering of samples appeared with F measure clustering. Comparison with controls showed significantly lower normalized Chao1 diversity in multiple sclerosis patients. Elevated frequency relative to controls characterized 4 or 5 TRBV segments in patients, TRBV5-6, TRBV5-1 and TRBV20-1 among them.

Germline V gene lookup returns CDR1 MRHNA and CDR2 SNTAGT. The CDR3 runs to 13 residues. Unique molecular identifiers were present in the TCR beta cDNA libraries. Input of about 1 to 11 million T cells yielded 400,000 to 550,000 cDNA molecules. Each CDR3 protein gets one entry after TCRdb re-called the PCR reads with MiXCR. Of hundreds of thousands of distinct CDR3 sequences in the sample, 30% to 45% were seen once. Concerning this clonotype itself: Its antigen is currently unknown. The germline gene is not matched at one end of the junction; a read error may be the cause.

Sequenced: blood. This TCR was recovered from a girl aged 10-17 years with multiple sclerosis. This chain uses TRBV6-4 with TRBJ1-2; D is ambiguous. The CDR3 loop reads CASSSGPSYDYTF. CDR3 sequence (DNA): TGTGCCAGCAGCTCCGGGCCCTCCTATGACTACACCTTC.